One T cell receptor (beta chain) is described in this entry. Its antigen is not identified. This sample was included in a study of T cell responses to AZD1222 COVID-19 vaccine. Some clones are missing from TCRdb's copy, which holds only in-frame ones; the method was immunoSEQ multiplex PCR. This sample has roughly 84,000 clones; roughly 85% occur once, and the top ten carry 11%. Second doses at about 4 or about 12 weeks were pooled. Overall study results and limits: Epitopes outside B.1.351 and B.1.1.7 mutated regions reportedly drew nearly half of spike TCRs.

The germline V gene encodes CDR1 SGHDN and CDR2 FVKESK. V was pared by 3 bases and J by 3 bases, with 8 bases between. The CDR3 has 13 amino acids. The receptor was isolated from an adult who received the AZD1222 COVID-19 vaccine. The sequenced sample was peripheral blood, obtained 28 days after the second AZD1222 dose. The chain links TRBV14 to TRBJ1-2; D is possibly TRBD1 (6 bases). In nucleotides, the CDR3 is TGTGCCAGCAGCCAGGGGGCGGACTATGGCTACACCTTC. This encodes CASSQGADYGYTF.